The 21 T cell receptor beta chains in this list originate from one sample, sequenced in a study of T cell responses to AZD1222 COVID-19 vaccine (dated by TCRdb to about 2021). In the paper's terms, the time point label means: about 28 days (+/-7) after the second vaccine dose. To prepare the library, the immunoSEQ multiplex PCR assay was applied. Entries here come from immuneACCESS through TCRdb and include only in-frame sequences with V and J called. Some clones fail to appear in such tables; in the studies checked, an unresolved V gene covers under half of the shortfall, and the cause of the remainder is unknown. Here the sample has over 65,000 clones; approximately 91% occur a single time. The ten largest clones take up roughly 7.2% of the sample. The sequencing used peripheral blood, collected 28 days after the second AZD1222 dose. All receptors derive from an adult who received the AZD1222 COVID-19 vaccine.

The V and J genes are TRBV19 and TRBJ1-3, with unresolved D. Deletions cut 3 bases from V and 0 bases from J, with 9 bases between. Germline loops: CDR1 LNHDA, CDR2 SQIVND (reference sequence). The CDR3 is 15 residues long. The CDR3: CASSIFASSGNTIYF. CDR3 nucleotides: TGTGCCAGTAGTATTTTTGCGAGCTCTGGAAACACCATATATTTT.

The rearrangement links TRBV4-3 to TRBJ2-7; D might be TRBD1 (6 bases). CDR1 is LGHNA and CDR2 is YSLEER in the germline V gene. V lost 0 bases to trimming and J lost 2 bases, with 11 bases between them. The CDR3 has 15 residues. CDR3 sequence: CASSQDWGPAYEQYF. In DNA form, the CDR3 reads TGCGCCAGCAGCCAAGACTGGGGGCCGGCCTACGAGCAGTACTTC.

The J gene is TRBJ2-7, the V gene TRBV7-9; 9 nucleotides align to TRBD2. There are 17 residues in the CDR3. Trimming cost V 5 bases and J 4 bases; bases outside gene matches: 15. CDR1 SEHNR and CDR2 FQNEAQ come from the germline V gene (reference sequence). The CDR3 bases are TGTGCCAGCAGCCCACGGGTGGGGCTAGCGGGAAAGTACGAGCAGTACTTC. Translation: CASSPRVGLAGKYEQYF.

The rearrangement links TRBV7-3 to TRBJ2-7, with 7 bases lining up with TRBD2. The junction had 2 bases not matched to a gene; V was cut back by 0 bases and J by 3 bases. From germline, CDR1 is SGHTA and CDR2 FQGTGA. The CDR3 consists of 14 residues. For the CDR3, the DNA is TGTGCCAGCAGCTTAACAGCGGGGAACTACGAGCAGTACTTC. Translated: CASSLTAGNYEQYF.

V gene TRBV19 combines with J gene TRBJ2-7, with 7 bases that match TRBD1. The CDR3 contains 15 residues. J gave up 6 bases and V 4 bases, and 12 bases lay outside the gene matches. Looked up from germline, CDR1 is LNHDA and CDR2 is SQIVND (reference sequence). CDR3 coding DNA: TGTGCCAGTAGTACTAGTTCACAGGGGTTCGGCGAGCAGTACTTC. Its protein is CASSTSSQGFGEQYF.

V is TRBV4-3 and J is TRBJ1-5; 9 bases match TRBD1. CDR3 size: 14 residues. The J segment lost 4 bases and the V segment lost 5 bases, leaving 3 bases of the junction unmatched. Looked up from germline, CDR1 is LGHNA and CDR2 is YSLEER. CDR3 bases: TGCGCCAGCAGCGACGGACAGGGGAATCAGCCCCAGCATTTT. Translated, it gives CASSDGQGNQPQHF.

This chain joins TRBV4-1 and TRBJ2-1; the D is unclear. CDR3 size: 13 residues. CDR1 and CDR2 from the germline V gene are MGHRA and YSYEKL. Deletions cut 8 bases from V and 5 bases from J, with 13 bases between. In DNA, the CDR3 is TGCGCCAGCGGCACCTCGGGCGACAATGAGCAGTTCTTC. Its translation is CASGTSGDNEQFF.

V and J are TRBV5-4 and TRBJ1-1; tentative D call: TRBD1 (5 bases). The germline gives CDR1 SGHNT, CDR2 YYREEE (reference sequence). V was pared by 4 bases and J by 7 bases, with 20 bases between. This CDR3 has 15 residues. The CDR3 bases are TGTGCCAGCAGCCCTGGGACCCGGGGGGTCAGTGAAGCTTTCTTT. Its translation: CASSPGTRGVSEAFF. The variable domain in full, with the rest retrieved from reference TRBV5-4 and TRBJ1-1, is ETGVTQSPTHLIKTRGQQVTLRCSSQSGHNTVSWYQQALGQGPQFIFQYYREEENGRGNFPPRFSGLQFPNYSSELNVNALELDDSALYLCASSPGTRGVSEAFFGQGTRLTVV.

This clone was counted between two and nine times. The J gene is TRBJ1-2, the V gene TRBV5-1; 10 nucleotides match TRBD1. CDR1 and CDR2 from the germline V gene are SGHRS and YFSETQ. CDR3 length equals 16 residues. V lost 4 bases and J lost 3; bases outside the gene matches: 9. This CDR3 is CASSRGQGVYDYGYTF. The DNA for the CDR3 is TGCGCCAGCAGCCGCGGACAGGGGGTTTATGACTATGGCTACACCTTC. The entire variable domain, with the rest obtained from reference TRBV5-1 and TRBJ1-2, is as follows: KAGVTQTPRYLIKTRGQQVTLSCSPISGHRSVSWYQQTPGQGLQFLFEYFSETQRNKGNFPGRFSGRQFSNSRSEMNVSTLELGDSALYLCASSRGQGVYDYGYTFGSGTRLTVV.

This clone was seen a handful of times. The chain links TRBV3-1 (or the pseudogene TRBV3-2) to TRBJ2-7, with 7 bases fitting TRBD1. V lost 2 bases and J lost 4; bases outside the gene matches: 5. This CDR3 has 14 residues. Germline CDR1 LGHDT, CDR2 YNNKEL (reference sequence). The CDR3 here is CASSQRGQGYEQYF. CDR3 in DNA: TGTGCCAGCAGCCAAAGGGGGCAAGGGTACGAGCAGTACTTC.

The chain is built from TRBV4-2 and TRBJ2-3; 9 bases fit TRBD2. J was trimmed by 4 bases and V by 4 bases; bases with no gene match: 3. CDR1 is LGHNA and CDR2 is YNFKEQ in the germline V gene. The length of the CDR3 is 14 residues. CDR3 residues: CASSRSGSADTQYF. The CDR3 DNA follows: TGTGCCAGCAGCCGTAGCGGGAGCGCAGATACGCAGTATTTT.

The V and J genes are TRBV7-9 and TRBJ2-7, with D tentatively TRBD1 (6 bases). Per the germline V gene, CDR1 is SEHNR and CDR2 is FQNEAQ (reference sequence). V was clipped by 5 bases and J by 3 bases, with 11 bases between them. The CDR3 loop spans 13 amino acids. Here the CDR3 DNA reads TGTGCCAGCAGCGGGGGCTCCTACTACGAGCAGTACTTC. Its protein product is CASSGGSYYEQYF.

CDR3 in DNA: TGTGCCAGCAGTTACTCGGAGGGCCCAGATACGCAGTATTTT. Amino acid sequence: CASSYSEGPDTQYF. The chain is built from TRBV6-6 and TRBJ2-3, with D maybe TRBD2 (6 bases). Looked up from germline, CDR1 is MNHNY and CDR2 is SVGAGI (reference sequence). The CDR3 spans 14 residues. V was cut by 0 bases and J by 4 bases, with 8 bases left in between.

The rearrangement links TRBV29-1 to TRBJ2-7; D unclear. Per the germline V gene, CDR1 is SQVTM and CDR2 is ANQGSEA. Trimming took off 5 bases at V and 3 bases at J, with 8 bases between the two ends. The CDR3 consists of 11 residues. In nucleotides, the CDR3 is TGCAGCGTTCGTAAGGGCTACGAGCAGTACTTC. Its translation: CSVRKGYEQYF.

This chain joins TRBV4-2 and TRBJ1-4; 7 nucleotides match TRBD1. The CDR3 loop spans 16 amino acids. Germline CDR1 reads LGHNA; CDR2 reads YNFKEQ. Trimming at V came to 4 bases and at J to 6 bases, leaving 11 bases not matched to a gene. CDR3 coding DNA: TGTGCCAGCAGCCGACGACAGGGAGGAATCGATGAAAAACTGTTTTTT. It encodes CASSRRQGGIDEKLFF.

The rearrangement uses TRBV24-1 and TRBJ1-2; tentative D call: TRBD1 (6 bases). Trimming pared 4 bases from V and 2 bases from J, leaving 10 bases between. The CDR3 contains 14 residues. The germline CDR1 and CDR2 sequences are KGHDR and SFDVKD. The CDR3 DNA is TGTGCCACCAGTGACCCTGACAGGAACTATGGCTACACCTTC. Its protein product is CATSDPDRNYGYTF.

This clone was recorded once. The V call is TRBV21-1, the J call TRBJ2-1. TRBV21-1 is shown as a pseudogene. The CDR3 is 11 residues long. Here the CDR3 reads CASSKVNEQFF. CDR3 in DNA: TGTGCCAGCAGCAAAGTCAATGAGCAGTTCTTC.

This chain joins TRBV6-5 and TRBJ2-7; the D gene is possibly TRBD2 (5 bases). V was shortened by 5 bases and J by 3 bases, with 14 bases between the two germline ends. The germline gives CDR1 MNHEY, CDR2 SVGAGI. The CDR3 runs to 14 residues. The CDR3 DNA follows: TGTGCCAGCAGTCGAGAAAGCGGTTACTACGAGCAGTACTTC. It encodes CASSRESGYYEQYF.

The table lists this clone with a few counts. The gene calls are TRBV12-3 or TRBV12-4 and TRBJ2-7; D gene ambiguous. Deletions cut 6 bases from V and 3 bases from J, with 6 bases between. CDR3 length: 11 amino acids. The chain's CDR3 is CASSHGYEQYF. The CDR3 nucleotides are TGTGCCAGCAGCCACGGCTACGAGCAGTACTTC.

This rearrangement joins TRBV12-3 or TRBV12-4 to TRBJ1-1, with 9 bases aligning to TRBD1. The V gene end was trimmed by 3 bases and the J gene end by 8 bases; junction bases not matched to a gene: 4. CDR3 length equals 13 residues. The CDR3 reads CASSFRQGGEAFF. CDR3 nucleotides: TGTGCCAGCAGTTTCCGACAGGGGGGCGAAGCTTTCTTT.

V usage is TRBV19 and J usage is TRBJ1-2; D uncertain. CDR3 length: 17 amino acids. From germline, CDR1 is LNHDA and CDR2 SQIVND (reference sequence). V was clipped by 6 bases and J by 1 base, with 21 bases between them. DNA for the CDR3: TGTGCCAGTAGCAGCCCCGGGGAGGGCTCAATTAACTATGGCTACACCTTC. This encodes CASSSPGEGSINYGYTF.